The present entry profiles one T cell receptor beta chain with its context. Its matching antigen is unknown. From RNA transcripts, TCR beta CDR3 regions were amplified. The HTBI primer set drove a first-round RT-PCR of the TCR CDR3. From the multiplex PCR reads, TCRdb called clonotypes with MiXCR, one entry per CDR3 protein. The sample records 600,000 to 650,000 distinct CDR3 sequences, roughly 20% being singletons. The sample originates from a study of T cells in Graves' hyperthyroidism and ophthalmopathy. Study outcomes and limitations: Most thyroid clonotypes that were expanded above 0.001 also turned up in blood. Ophthalmopathy was distinguished from stable hyperthyroidism by 13 V-J signatures.

CDR1 and CDR2 (germline): MNHNS, SASEGT. This CDR3 comprises 13 residues. The junction had 6 bases not matched to a gene; V was cut back by 5 bases and J by 5 bases. Lactation, pregnancy, other autoimmune disease or uncontrolled infection led to exclusion of patients. Together with thyroid ultrasound, orbital computed tomography, serum thyroxine and TRAb, clinical symptoms were used for diagnoses. Sample: blood. This sequence was found in a man aged 25 to 45 with Graves' ophthalmopathy. The chain has TRBV6-1 and TRBJ2-7; 7 bases are shared with TRBD1. CDR3 amino acids: CASSSSDRDEQYF. CDR3 nucleotide sequence: TGTGCCAGCAGTTCAAGTGACAGGGACGAGCAGTACTTC.